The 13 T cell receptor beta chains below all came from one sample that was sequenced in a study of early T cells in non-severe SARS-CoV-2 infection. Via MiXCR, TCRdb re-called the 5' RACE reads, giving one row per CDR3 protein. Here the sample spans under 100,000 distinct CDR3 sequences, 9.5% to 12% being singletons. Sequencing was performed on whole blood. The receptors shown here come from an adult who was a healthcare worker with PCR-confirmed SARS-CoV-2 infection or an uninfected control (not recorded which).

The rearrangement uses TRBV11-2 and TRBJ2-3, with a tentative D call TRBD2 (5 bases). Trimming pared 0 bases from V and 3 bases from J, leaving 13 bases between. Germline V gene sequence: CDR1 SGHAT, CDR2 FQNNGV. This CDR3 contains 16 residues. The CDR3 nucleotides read TGTGCCAGCAGCTTAGATCGGGGTCTAGTGACAGATACGCAGTATTTT. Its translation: CASSLDRGLVTDTQYF.

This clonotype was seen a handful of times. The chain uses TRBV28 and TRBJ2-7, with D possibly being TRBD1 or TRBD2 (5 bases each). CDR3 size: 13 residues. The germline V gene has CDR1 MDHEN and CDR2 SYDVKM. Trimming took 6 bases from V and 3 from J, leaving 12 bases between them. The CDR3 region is CASSEGRYYEQYF. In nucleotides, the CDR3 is TGTGCCAGCAGCGAGGGACGTTACTACGAGCAGTACTTC.

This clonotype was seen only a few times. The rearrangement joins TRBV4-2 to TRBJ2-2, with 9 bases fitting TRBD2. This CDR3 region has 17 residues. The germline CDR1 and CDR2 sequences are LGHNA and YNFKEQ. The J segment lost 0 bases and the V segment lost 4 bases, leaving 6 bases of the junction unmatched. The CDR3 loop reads CASSPRSGGPNTGELFF. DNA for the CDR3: TGTGCCAGCAGCCCCCGCAGCGGGGGGCCGAACACCGGGGAGCTGTTTTTT.

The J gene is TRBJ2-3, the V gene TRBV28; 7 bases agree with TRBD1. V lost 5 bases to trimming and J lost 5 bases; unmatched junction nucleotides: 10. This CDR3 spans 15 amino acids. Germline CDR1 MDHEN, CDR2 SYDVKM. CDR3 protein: CASSPTGVRGDTQYF. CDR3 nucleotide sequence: TGTGCCAGCAGTCCTACAGGGGTCCGGGGAGATACGCAGTATTTT.

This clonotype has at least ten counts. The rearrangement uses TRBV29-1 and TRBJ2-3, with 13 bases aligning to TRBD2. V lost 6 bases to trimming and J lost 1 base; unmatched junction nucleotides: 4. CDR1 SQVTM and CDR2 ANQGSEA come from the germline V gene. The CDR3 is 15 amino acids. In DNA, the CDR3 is TGCAGCGTGAGGACTAGCGGGGGAGGCACAGATACGCAGTATTTT. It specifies CSVRTSGGGTDTQYF.

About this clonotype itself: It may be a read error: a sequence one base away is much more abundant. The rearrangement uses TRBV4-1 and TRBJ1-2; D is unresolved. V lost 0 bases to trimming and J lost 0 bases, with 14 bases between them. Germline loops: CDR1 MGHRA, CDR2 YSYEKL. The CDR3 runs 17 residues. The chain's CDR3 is CASSQDSNFPTNYGYTF. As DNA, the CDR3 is TGCGCCAGCAGCCAAGACAGTAATTTTCCGACTAACTATGGCTACACCTTC.

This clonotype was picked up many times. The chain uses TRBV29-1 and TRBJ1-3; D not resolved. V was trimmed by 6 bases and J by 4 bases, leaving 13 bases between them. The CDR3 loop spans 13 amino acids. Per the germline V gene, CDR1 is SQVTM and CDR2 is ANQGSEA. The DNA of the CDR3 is TGCAGCGTCGCACGTGGCGGGGGAAACACCATATATTTT. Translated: CSVARGGGNTIYF.

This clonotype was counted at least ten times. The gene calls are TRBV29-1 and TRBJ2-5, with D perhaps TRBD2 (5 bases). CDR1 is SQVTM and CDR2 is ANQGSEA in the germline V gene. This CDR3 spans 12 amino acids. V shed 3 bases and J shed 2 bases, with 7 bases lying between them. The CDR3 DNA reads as TGCAGCGTTGACGAGGGACAAGAGACCCAGTACTTC. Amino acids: CSVDEGQETQYF. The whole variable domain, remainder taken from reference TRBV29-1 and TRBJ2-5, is SAVISQKPSRDICQRGTSLTIQCQVDSQVTMMFWYRQQPGQSLTLIATANQGSEATYESGFVIDKFPISRPNLTFSTLTVSNMSPEDSSIYLCSVDEGQETQYFGPGTRLLVL.

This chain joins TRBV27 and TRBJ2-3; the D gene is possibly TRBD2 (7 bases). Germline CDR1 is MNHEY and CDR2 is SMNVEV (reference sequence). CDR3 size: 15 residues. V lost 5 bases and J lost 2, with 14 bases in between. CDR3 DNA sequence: TGTGCCAGCAGTAGTCGGGGGGCAAACACAGATACGCAGTATTTT. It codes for CASSSRGANTDTQYF.

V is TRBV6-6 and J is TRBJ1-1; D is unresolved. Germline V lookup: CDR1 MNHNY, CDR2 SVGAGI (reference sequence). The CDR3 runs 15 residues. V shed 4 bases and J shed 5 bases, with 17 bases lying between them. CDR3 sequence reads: CASSLPTSGGTEAFF. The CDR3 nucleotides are TGTGCCAGCAGTTTACCAACCAGCGGCGGGACTGAAGCTTTCTTT.

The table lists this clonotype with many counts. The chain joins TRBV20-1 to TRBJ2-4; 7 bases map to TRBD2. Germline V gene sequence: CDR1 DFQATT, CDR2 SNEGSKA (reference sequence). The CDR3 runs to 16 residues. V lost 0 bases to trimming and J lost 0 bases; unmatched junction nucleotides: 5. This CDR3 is CSARDPASGAKNIQYF. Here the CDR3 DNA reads TGCAGTGCTAGAGATCCGGCTAGCGGAGCCAAAAACATTCAGTACTTC.

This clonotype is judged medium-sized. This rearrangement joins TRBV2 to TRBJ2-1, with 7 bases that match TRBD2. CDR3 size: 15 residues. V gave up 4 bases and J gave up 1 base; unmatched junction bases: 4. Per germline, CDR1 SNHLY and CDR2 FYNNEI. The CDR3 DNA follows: TGTGCCAGCAGTGTAGGGACTACATCCTACAATGAGCAGTTCTTC. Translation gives CASSVGTTSYNEQFF.

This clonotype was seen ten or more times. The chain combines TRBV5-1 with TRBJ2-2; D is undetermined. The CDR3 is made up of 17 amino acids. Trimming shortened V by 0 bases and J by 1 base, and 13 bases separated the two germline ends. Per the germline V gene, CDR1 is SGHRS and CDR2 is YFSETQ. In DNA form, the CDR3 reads TGCGCCAGCAGCTTGGGCAGCGCAATCAGGAACACCGGGGAGCTGTTTTTT. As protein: CASSLGSAIRNTGELFF.